This TCR beta chain was sequenced during a study of blood T cell repertoires in COVID-19. The overall study: Spain, Italy and the United States supplied samples that represented acute and convalescent COVID-19. Nucleic acid was either cDNA or gDNA, and it came from T cells, B-cell-depleted T cells, or PBMCs.

Methods used by the authors: Nucleated cell number was recorded as an estimate derived from reference gene primer amplification. The data were produced by immunoSEQ multiplex PCR, yet TCRdb's version contains in-frame clones alone and is incomplete. V and J calls and clone size are given by that table; D and trimming were obtained from the DNA. This table holds around 100,000 clones, around 90% found once. This CDR3 has 19 amino acids. Germline lookup yields CDR1 LGHDT and CDR2 YNNKEL (reference sequence). Trimming at V came to 4 bases and at J to 6 bases, leaving 17 bases not matched to a gene. The sample comprised peripheral blood. This chain joins TRBV3-1 (or the pseudogene TRBV3-2) and TRBJ2-1, with 11 nucleotides matching TRBD2. The TCR was taken from a human donor in a cohort sampled during active COVID-19. CDR3 DNA sequence: TGTGCCAGCAGCCTGGGACGGTGGGGGCTAGCGGGAGGTTCCAATGAGCAGTTCTTC. It codes for CASSLGRWGLAGGSNEQFF.